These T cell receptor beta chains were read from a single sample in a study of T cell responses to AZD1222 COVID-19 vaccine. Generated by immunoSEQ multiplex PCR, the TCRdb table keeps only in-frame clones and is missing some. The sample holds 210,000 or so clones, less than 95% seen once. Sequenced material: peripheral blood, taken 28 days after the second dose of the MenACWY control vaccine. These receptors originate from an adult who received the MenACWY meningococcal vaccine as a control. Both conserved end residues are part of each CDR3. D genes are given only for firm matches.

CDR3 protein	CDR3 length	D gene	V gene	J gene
CASNPDRFSQGNQPQHF	17	TRBD1	TRBV28	TRBJ1-5
CASSETGTDGYTF	13	TRBD1	TRBV6-1	TRBJ1-2
CASSFRGVDTEQFF	14	TRBD2	TRBV7-8	TRBJ2-1
CASSPGTVDYTF	12	TRBD1	TRBV18	TRBJ1-2
CASSQEVRGGNYGYTF	16	NA	TRBV4-3	TRBJ1-2
CASWPPQGRNTIYF	14	NA	TRBV6-5	TRBJ1-3
CASSQAGTGGSEAFF	15	TRBD1	TRBV4-2	TRBJ1-1
CASSPRTGGGYQPQHF	16	TRBD1	TRBV28	TRBJ1-5
CASSSGTGGTEAFF	14	TRBD1	TRBV5-1	TRBJ1-1
CASVRARDNQPQHF	14	NA	TRBV7-9	TRBJ1-5
CASSIAERNTEAFF	14	NA	TRBV19	TRBJ1-1
CASSVATDTGNTIYF	15	NA	TRBV9	TRBJ1-3
CASSSFRGRDTEAFF	15	TRBD1	TRBV28	TRBJ1-1
CASSLEGTYGYTF	13	NA	TRBV7-9	TRBJ1-2
CASSNTVGYTEAFF	14	NA	TRBV7-9	TRBJ1-1
CASSQANQGAHEQFF	15	TRBD1	TRBV28	TRBJ2-1
CASSKPDSNQPQHF	14	NA	TRBV6-5	TRBJ1-5
CASSLIAGSSGNTIYF	16	NA	TRBV5-1	TRBJ1-3
CAWSVLLANSPLHF	14	NA	TRBV30	TRBJ1-6
CASSLEAGVSEQFF	14	TRBD2	TRBV5-4	TRBJ2-1
CASSPWGAADTQYF	14	NA	TRBV9	TRBJ2-3
CASQSPAGTEAFF	13	NA	TRBV5-6	TRBJ1-1